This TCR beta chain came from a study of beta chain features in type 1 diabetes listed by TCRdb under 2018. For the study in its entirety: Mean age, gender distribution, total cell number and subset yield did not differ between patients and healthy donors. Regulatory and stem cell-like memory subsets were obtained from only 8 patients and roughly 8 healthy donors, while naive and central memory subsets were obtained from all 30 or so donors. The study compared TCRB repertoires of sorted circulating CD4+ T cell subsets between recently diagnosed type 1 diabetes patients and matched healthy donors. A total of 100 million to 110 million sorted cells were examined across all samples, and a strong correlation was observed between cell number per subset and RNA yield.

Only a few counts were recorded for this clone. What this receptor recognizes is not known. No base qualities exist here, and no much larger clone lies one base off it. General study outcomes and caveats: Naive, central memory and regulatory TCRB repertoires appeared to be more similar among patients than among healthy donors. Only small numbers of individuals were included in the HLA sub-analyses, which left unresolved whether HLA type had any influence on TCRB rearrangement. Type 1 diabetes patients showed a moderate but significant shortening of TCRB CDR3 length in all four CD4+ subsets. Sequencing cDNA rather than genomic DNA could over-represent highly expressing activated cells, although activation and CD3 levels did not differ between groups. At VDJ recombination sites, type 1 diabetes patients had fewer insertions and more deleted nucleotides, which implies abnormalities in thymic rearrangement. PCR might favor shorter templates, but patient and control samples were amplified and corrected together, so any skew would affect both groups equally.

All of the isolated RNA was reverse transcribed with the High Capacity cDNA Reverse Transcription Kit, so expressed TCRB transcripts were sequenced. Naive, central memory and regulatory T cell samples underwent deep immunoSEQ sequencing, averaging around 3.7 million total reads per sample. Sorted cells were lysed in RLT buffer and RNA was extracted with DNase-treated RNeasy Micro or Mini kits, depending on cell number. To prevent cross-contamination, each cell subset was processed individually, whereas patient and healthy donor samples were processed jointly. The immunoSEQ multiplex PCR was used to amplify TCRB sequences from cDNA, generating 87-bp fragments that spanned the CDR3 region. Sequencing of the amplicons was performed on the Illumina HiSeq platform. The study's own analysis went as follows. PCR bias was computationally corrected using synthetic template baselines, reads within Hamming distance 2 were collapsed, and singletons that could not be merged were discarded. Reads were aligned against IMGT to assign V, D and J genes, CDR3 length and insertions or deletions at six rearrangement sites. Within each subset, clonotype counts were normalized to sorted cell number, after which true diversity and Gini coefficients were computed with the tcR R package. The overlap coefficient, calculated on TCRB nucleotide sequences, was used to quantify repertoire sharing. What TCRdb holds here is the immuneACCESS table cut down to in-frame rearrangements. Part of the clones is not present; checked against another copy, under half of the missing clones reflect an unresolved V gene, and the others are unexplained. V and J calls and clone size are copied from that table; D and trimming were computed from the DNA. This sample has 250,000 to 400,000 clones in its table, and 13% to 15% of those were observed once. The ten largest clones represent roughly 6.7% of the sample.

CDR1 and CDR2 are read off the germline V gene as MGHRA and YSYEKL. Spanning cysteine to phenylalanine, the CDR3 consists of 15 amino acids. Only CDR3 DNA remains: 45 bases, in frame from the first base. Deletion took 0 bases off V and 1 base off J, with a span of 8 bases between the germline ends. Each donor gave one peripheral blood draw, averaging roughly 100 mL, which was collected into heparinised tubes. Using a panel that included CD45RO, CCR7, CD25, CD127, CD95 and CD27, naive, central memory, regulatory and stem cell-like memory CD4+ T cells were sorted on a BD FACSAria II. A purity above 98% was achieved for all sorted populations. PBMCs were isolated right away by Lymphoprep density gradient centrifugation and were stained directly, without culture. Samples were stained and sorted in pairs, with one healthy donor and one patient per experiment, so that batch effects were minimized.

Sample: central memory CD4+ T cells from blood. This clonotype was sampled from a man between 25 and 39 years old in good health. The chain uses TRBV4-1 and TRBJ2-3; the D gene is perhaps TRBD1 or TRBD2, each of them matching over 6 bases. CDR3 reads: CASSQEGGGTDTQYF. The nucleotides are TGCGCCAGCAGCCAAGAGGGGGGCGGCACAGATACGCAGTATTTT.